Below, 30 T cell receptor beta chains from the same sample are listed, as sequenced in a study of T cells after yellow fever vaccination. MiXCR, run by TCRdb on the 5' RACE reads, gives a single entry per CDR3 protein. The sample lists about 99,000 distinct CDR3 sequences; about 6% were seen once. The material was CD8+ T cells sorted from PBMCs, obtained 10 days after the yellow fever booster vaccination. The source is a man between 18 and 29 years old who received the YFV17D yellow fever vaccine.

This rearrangement joins TRBV29-1 to TRBJ1-2, with a possible D match to TRBD1 (5 bases). This CDR3 comprises 11 residues. The germline gives CDR1 SQVTM, CDR2 ANQGSEA. The V end was cut by 4 bases, the J end by 5 bases, with 8 bases between. For the CDR3, the DNA is TGCAGCGTTGTGGGGGGATATGGCTACACCTTC. Its translation is CSVVGGYGYTF.

This clonotype was seen ten or more times. V is TRBV7-3 and J is TRBJ2-1; either TRBD1 or TRBD2 may supply D (6 bases each). The CDR3 covers 15 residues. CDR1 is SGHTA and CDR2 is FQGTGA in the germline V gene. Trimming took off 5 bases at V and 5 bases at J, with 16 bases between the two ends. Here the CDR3 DNA reads TGTGCCAGCAGCCCCTTTTGGGGGGCTGACAATGAGCAGTTCTTC. Translating it yields CASSPFWGADNEQFF.

This clonotype was seen only a few times. The chain couples TRBV7-9 to TRBJ2-3, with TRBD2 matching over 9 bases. The V gene end was trimmed by 4 bases and the J gene end by 4 bases; junction bases not matched to a gene: 6. From germline, CDR1 is SEHNR and CDR2 FQNEAQ (reference sequence). The CDR3 loop spans 15 amino acids. CDR3 region: CASSWKRGEPDTQYF. CDR3 nucleotide sequence: TGTGCCAGCAGCTGGAAGCGGGGGGAGCCAGATACGCAGTATTTT.

This clonotype was counted only a few times. CDR3 sequence (DNA): TGCGCCAGCAGTGATATGATCGAGCAGTACTTC. Its protein product is CASSDMIEQYF. The genes are TRBV10-2 and TRBJ2-7, with D unclear. Germline V gene lookup returns CDR1 WSHSY and CDR2 SAAADI. The CDR3 runs to 11 residues. Trimming took off 3 bases at V and 6 bases at J, with 6 bases between the two ends.

The table lists this clonotype with a few counts. The gene calls are TRBV7-9 and TRBJ1-1; D gene uncertain. V was shortened by 2 bases and J by 5 bases, with 6 bases between the two germline ends. Germline CDR1 SEHNR, CDR2 FQNEAQ (reference sequence). The CDR3 is 12 residues long. CDR3 loop: CASSLKTTEAFF. The CDR3 bases are TGTGCCAGCAGCTTAAAAACGACTGAAGCTTTCTTT.

This clonotype was recorded a few times. The chain recombines TRBV12-3 or TRBV12-4 with TRBJ2-1, with 9 bases lining up with TRBD1. CDR3 size: 15 residues. Losses at the gene ends were 7 bases for V and 6 bases for J; bases not matched to a gene: 10. CDR3 sequence reads: CASIKTGGSRNEQFF. The CDR3 DNA reads as TGTGCCAGCATCAAGACAGGGGGGAGTCGCAATGAGCAGTTCTTC.

This clonotype was recorded a few times. The gene calls are TRBV7-9 and TRBJ1-5, with unresolved D. This CDR3 contains 14 residues. Per the germline V gene, CDR1 is SEHNR and CDR2 is FQNEAQ (reference sequence). Trimming took off 2 bases at V and 5 bases at J, with 10 bases between the two ends. The DNA for the CDR3 is TGTGCCAGCAGCTTATGGGGAGAAGATCAGCCCCAGCATTTT. Translation gives CASSLWGEDQPQHF.

In this sample, this clonotype turned up a few times. The chain carries TRBV12-3 or TRBV12-4 and TRBJ1-1, with TRBD1 as a possible D gene (5 bases). The CDR3 extends over 14 amino acids. Trimming removed 10 bases at V and 0 bases at J, with 15 bases between. CDR3 loop: CATKSREVNTEAFF. The CDR3 DNA sequence: TGTGCCACCAAGAGCAGGGAAGTGAACACTGAAGCTTTCTTT.

This clonotype appeared many times. This chain joins TRBV12-3 or TRBV12-4 and TRBJ2-7; possibly TRBD1 or TRBD2 for D (5 bases each). The V end was cut by 8 bases, the J end by 0 bases, with 11 bases between. The CDR3 has 13 amino acids. DNA of the CDR3: TGTGCCAGCTGGGGCACTAGCTCCTACGAGCAGTACTTC. Protein product: CASWGTSSYEQYF.

The sample holds a few counts of this clonotype. Here the CDR3 DNA reads TGCAGCGTTACGGGGGCGAACACCGGGGAGCTGTTTTTT. Protein product: CSVTGANTGELFF. The chain combines TRBV29-1 with TRBJ2-2, with a tentative D call TRBD2 (6 bases). The CDR3 has 13 residues. Trimming took 5 bases from V and 0 from J, leaving 7 bases between them. In germline, CDR1 is SQVTM, CDR2 ANQGSEA.

This clonotype counts as medium-sized. The V and J genes are TRBV5-1 and TRBJ2-3, with D unclear. Germline V CDR1 and CDR2: SGHRS, YFSETQ. V lost 2 bases and J lost 4, with 11 bases in between. CDR3 length: 14 amino acids. The CDR3 sequence: CASSFSNPADTQYF. The CDR3 region has the DNA TGCGCCAGCAGCTTTAGCAATCCGGCAGATACGCAGTATTTT.

A few counts support this clonotype. The genes are TRBV3-1 and TRBJ2-5; D unresolved. CDR1 and CDR2 from the germline V gene are LGHDT and YNNKEL (reference sequence). This CDR3 has 17 amino acids. V lost 6 bases and J lost 1, with 21 bases in between. The DNA for the CDR3 is TGTGCCAGCAGACCCTTGGAGTGGTCGGTGAGCCAAGAGACCCAGTACTTC. Its protein product is CASRPLEWSVSQETQYF.

This clonotype has just a few counts. The chain links TRBV4-1 to TRBJ2-2, with a tentative D call TRBD2 (6 bases). This CDR3 comprises 15 residues. Trimming took 4 bases from V and 4 from J, leaving 13 bases between them. CDR1 and CDR2 from the germline V gene are MGHRA and YSYEKL. The CDR3 nucleotides are TGCGCCAGCAGCCTCACCGGGGGACGCACCGGGGAGCTGTTTTTT. It is translated as CASSLTGGRTGELFF.

The gene calls are TRBV6-2 or TRBV6-3 and TRBJ2-3, with 8 positions matching TRBD2. Germline V gene data show CDR1 as MNHEY and CDR2 as SVGEGT. Germline trimming cut 5 bases from V and 4 bases from J; bases unmatched to any gene: 11. CDR3 length: 16 amino acids. CDR3 in DNA: TGTGCCAGCAGTAGAACCGAGGGACTAGGGTCAGATACGCAGTATTTT. Translating it yields CASSRTEGLGSDTQYF.

This chain links TRBV12-3 or TRBV12-4 with TRBJ2-2, with D possibly being TRBD1 (6 bases). Trimming took 6 bases from V and 0 from J, leaving 14 bases between them. CDR3 size: 16 residues. Written as DNA, the CDR3 is TGTGCCAGCAGCCCTAGGAGACAGGCGAACACCGGGGAGCTGTTTTTT. Translation: CASSPRRQANTGELFF.

This rearrangement joins TRBV5-4 to TRBJ2-1; the match to TRBD1 covers 7 bases. Per the germline V gene, CDR1 is SGHNT and CDR2 is YYREEE (reference sequence). Trimming cost V 4 bases and J 7 bases; bases outside gene matches: 5. The CDR3 runs to 13 residues. The CDR3: CASSQDRLNEQFF. The CDR3 DNA sequence: TGTGCCAGCAGCCAGGACAGGTTGAATGAGCAGTTCTTC.

V gene TRBV6-5 combines with J gene TRBJ1-4; D gene unclear. The V end lost 4 bases, the J end lost 5 bases, and 8 bases lay between the germline ends. This CDR3 has 13 residues. Looked up from germline, CDR1 is MNHEY and CDR2 is SVGAGI. CDR3 protein: CASSSIGNEKLFF. In DNA, the CDR3 is TGTGCCAGCAGTTCGATAGGGAATGAAAAACTGTTTTTT.

This clonotype was counted ten times or more. The genes are TRBV7-9 and TRBJ2-3, with a possible D match to TRBD1 (6 bases). The V end lost 5 bases, the J end lost 2 bases, and 17 bases lay between the germline ends. CDR3 size: 16 residues. Looked up from germline, CDR1 is SEHNR and CDR2 is FQNEAQ (reference sequence). In DNA form, the CDR3 reads TGTGCCAGCAGCACCCGCTGGACAGTTAACACAGATACGCAGTATTTT. Residues: CASSTRWTVNTDTQYF.

The chain is built from TRBV6-4 and TRBJ1-5, with D unresolved. CDR1 MRHNA and CDR2 SNTAGT come from the germline V gene. Trimming left V 2 bases short and J 6 bases short, with 8 bases between. This CDR3 has 13 residues. The DNA for the CDR3 is TGTGCCAGCAGTGACGGGTTTGGTCAGCCCCAGCATTTT. It translates to CASSDGFGQPQHF.

This clonotype was observed many times. The chain has TRBV18 and TRBJ1-1; D not certain. CDR3 length: 15 amino acids. Germline V lookup: CDR1 KGHSH, CDR2 LQKENI. Trimming took off 4 bases at V and 0 bases at J, with 12 bases between the two ends. Here the CDR3 DNA reads TGTGCCAGCTCACGATATAGTTTAATGAACACTGAAGCTTTCTTT. Translated: CASSRYSLMNTEAFF.

This clonotype was observed a handful of times. J is TRBJ1-2 and V is TRBV10-2; the D gene is possibly TRBD1 (5 bases). The CDR3 has 14 residues. CDR1 and CDR2 from the germline V gene are WSHSY and SAAADI. Deletions cut 3 bases from V and 1 base from J, with 9 bases between. The CDR3 DNA reads as TGCGCCAGCAGTGACACGGGGGGTAACTATGGCTACACCTTC. It is translated as CASSDTGGNYGYTF.

In this sample, this clonotype turned up a few times. The CDR3 loop reads CSVANGGGTETQYF. The DNA of the CDR3 is TGCAGCGTTGCTAACGGAGGGGGAACGGAGACCCAGTACTTC. The chain uses TRBV29-1 and TRBJ2-5, with D perhaps being TRBD1 or TRBD2 (6 bases each). The germline gives CDR1 SQVTM, CDR2 ANQGSEA. V gave up 4 bases and J gave up 5 bases, with 17 bases separating them. The CDR3 spans 14 residues.

This clonotype was recorded a few times. This chain joins TRBV27 and TRBJ2-7; 7 bases map to TRBD1. The V gene's germline CDR1 is MNHEY and CDR2 SMNVEV (reference sequence). Losses at the gene ends were 4 bases for V and 5 bases for J; bases not matched to a gene: 5. This CDR3 spans 13 amino acids. The chain's CDR3 is CASSSARGHEQYV. CDR3 nucleotides: TGTGCCAGCAGTTCCGCGAGGGGGCACGAGCAGTACGTC.

This clonotype was seen at least ten times. The chain is built from TRBV20-1 and TRBJ2-7; no definite D call. The CDR3 length is 16 residues. Looked up from germline, CDR1 is DFQATT and CDR2 is SNEGSKA (reference sequence). Deletions cut 3 bases from V and 2 bases from J, with 20 bases between. The CDR3 region has the DNA TGCAGTGCTAGTCAAACCCCGGGCGGTCGAACCTACGAGCAGTACTTC. It translates to CSASQTPGGRTYEQYF.

This clonotype was counted a few times. J is TRBJ2-5 and V is TRBV11-2, with D uncertain. CDR1 and CDR2 (germline): SGHAT, FQNNGV. V was shortened by 4 bases and J by 5 bases, with 17 bases between the two germline ends. The CDR3 contains 15 residues. CDR3 DNA: TGTGCCAGCAGCTCTCGGACGGACCTTGGCGAGACCCAGTACTTC. Amino acids: CASSSRTDLGETQYF.

The CDR3 loop reads CASSREGRGVYGYTF. The CDR3 nucleotides are TGCGCCAGCAGCCGAGAAGGCAGGGGGGTCTATGGCTACACCTTC. The chain employs TRBV4-1 and TRBJ1-2, with 7 bases identical to TRBD1. Germline V gene data show CDR1 as MGHRA and CDR2 as YSYEKL. Germline trimming cut 4 bases from V and 4 bases from J; bases unmatched to any gene: 9. The CDR3 has 15 residues.

As DNA, the CDR3 is TGTGCCAGTAGTACCCGGACGGCTAGTGAAGCTTTCTTT. Protein product: CASSTRTASEAFF. V gene TRBV19 combines with J gene TRBJ1-1, with D unclear. Germline loops: CDR1 LNHDA, CDR2 SQIVND (reference sequence). V lost 4 bases and J lost 7, with 13 bases in between. The length of the CDR3 is 13 residues.

This clonotype was counted ten times or more. The rearrangement joins TRBV7-6 to TRBJ2-7; no definite D call. Germline CDR1 is SGHVS and CDR2 is FNYEAQ. The V end lost 5 bases, the J end lost 2 bases, and 10 bases lay between the germline ends. The CDR3 runs to 13 residues. CDR3 sequence: CASSPRVTYEQYF. The CDR3 DNA reads as TGTGCCAGCAGCCCACGGGTTACCTACGAGCAGTACTTC.

The chain links TRBV19 to TRBJ1-1; no firm D call. The CDR3 has 14 residues. V lost 0 bases, J lost 5 bases, and 10 bases lay in between. Germline CDR1 LNHDA, CDR2 SQIVND (reference sequence). The CDR3 coding sequence is TGTGCCAGTAGTATAGAGGCACTCGGAACTGAAGCTTTCTTT. The encoded protein is CASSIEALGTEAFF.

A few counts support this clonotype. V and J are TRBV6-2 or TRBV6-3 and TRBJ1-4; D call uncertain. The CDR3 is made up of 15 amino acids. The germline V gene has CDR1 MNHEY and CDR2 SVGEGT. Deletions cut 7 bases from V and 0 bases from J, with 12 bases between. The CDR3 loop is CASNEEESTNEKLFF. The CDR3 coding sequence is TGTGCCAGCAATGAGGAGGAATCAACTAATGAAAAACTGTTTTTT.